This TCR beta chain was recovered during a study of blood T cell repertoires in COVID-19. Overall study context: COVID-19 samples from acute and convalescent phases originated in the United States, Italy and Spain.

Original processing notes: Counts of nucleated cells, estimated from reference gene primer amplification, were obtained. Generated by immunoSEQ multiplex PCR, the TCRdb table keeps only in-frame clones and is missing some. V and J calls and clone size are as listed in that table; D and trimming were resolved from the DNA. The sample has about 210,000 clones, about four fifths seen once; the top ten hold roughly 7.8%. During active infection, Seattle patients enrolled and were then monitored through disease. This clone was found a few times. V gave up 8 bases and J gave up 0 bases, with 10 bases separating them. This CDR3 spans 14 amino acids. The germline V gene encodes CDR1 LNHDA and CDR2 SQIVND (reference sequence).

The sequence was collected from a woman of 80 years or more with COVID-19, enrolled during active disease. V is TRBV19 and J is TRBJ2-2; possibly TRBD2 for D (5 bases). Sequenced material: peripheral blood. The CDR3 DNA reads TGTGCCAGTGGTAGGACTCCGAACACCGGGGAGCTGTTTTTT. The encoded protein is CASGRTPNTGELFF.